This T cell receptor beta chain was identified during a study of cytomegalovirus exposure and HLA in healthy donors. A multiplex PCR was run with 60 Vbeta primers and 13 Jbeta primers. Here immunoSEQ multiplex PCR was the method, and the copy in TCRdb shows in-frame clones only, minus some. In the table there are under 300,000 clones, 80% to 95% of which are singletons. Trimming took 11 bases from V and 0 from J, leaving 14 bases between them. Germline loops: CDR1 LNHDA, CDR2 SQIVND (reference sequence). The length of the CDR3 is 14 residues. This receptor was obtained from a girl aged 2-10 years in good health and CMV-seronegative. What was sequenced was PBMCs. V is TRBV19 and J is TRBJ1-3; TRBD1 might be the D (5 bases). The CDR3 loop reads CACQGVSSGNTIYF. CDR3 coding DNA: TGTGCCTGTCAGGGCGTCTCCTCTGGAAACACCATATATTTT.